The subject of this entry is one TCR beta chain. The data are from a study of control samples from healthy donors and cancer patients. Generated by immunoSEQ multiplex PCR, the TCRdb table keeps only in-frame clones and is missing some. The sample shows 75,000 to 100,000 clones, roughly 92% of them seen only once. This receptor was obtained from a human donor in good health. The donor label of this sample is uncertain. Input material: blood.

The CDR3 loop is CASSAGLKQPQHF. As DNA, the CDR3 is TGCGCCAGCAGTGCAGGGTTGAAACAGCCCCAGCATTTT. The chain couples TRBV10-1 to TRBJ1-5; D may be TRBD1 (5 bases). CDR1 WNHNN and CDR2 SYGVQD come from the germline V gene (reference sequence). This CDR3 contains 13 residues. The V end lost 4 bases, the J end lost 7 bases, and 11 bases lay between the germline ends.